Below, one TCR beta chain is given with its context. Its specificity is unknown. Germline V gene data show CDR1 as SGHRS and CDR2 as YFSETQ. V gave up 1 base and J gave up 4 bases; unmatched junction bases: 5. The CDR3 sequence is 15 residues long. This sample is part of a study of regulatory T cells. General study findings and limits: Regulatory T cells showed the strongest V-J pair restriction and V/J gene skewing among patient repertoires. Hydrophobic residues at CDR3 positions 6 and 7 were enriched in conventional CD4+ T cells of CD3G-deficient patients.

Amplification used 52 TRBV primers and 13 TRBJ primers. Method: immunoSEQ multiplex PCR; TCRdb's copy keeps in-frame clones and lacks some. The table shows nearly 30,000 clones, with around 90% occurring only once. Patients aged 2 to 39 years had fewer naive T cells. CD4+ T cells were divided by sorting: CD25-high CD127-low Tregs, CD25-low CD127-high conventional cells. The material sequenced was conventional CD4+ T cells sorted from blood. The sequence came from a person between 18 and 30 years old with CD3G deficiency. The chain couples TRBV5-1 to TRBJ1-1, with 9 bases lining up with TRBD1. The CDR3 spells CASSLKGTGSTEAFF. In nucleotides, the CDR3 is TGCGCCAGCAGCTTGAAAGGGACAGGGAGCACTGAAGCTTTCTTT.